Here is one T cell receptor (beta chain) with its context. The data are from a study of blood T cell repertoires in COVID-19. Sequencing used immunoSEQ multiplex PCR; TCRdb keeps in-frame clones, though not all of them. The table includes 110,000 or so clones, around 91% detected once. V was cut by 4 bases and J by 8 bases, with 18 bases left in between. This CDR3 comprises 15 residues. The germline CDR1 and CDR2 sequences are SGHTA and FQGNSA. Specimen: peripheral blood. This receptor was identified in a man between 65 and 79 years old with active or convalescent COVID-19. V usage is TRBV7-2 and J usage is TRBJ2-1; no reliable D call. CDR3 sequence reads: CASSSPIWSRYEQFF. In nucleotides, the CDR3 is TGTGCCAGCAGCTCACCTATCTGGAGTCGGTATGAGCAGTTCTTC.